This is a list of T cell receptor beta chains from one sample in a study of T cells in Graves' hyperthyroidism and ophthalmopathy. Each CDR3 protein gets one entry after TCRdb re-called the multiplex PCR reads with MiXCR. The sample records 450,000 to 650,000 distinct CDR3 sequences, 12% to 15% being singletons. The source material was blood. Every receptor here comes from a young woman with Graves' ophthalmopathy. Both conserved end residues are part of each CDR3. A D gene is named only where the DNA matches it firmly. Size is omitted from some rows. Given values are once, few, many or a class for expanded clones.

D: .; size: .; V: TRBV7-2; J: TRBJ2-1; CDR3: CASSIPPQEDEQFF; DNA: TGTGCCAGCAGTATACCGCCCCAGGAGGATGAGCAGTTCTTC
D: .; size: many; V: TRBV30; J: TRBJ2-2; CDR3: CAWSVLVDTGELFF; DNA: TGTGCCTGGAGTGTGCTGGTGGACACCGGGGAGCTGTTTTTT
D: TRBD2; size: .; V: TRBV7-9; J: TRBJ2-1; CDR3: CASSPPTSWYEQFF; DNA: TGTGCCAGCAGCCCGCCGACTAGCTGGTATGAGCAGTTCTTC
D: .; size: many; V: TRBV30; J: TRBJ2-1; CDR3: CAWSSATSSYNEQFF; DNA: TGTGCCTGGAGTTCGGCTACGAGCTCCTACAATGAGCAGTTCTTC
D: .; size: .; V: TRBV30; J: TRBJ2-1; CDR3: CAWSLANTDEQFF; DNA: TGTGCCTGGAGCCTAGCTAACACGGATGAGCAGTTCTTC
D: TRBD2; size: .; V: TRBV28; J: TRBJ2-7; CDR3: CASSFPPGLEKAYEQYF; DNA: TGTGCCAGCAGTTTCCCCCCGGGACTAGAGAAGGCCTACGAGCAGTACTTC
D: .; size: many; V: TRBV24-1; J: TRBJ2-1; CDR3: CATSGVPTYNEQFF; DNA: TGTGCCACCAGTGGGGTCCCTACCTACAATGAGCAGTTCTTC
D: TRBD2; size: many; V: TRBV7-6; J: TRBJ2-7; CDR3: CASSLGGGLAAYEQYF; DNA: TGTGCCAGCAGCTTAGGGGGGGGACTAGCGGCCTACGAGCAGTACTTC
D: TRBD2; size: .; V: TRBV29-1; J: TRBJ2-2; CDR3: CSVGGQGLAGAPTNTGELFF; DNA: TGCAGCGTGGGGGGTCAAGGACTAGCGGGAGCTCCTACCAACACCGGGGAGCTGTTTTTT
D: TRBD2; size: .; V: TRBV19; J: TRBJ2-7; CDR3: CASSILAGGDEQYF; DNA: TGTGCCAGTAGTATTCTAGCGGGAGGGGATGAGCAGTACTTC
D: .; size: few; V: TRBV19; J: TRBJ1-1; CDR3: CASSTLWTENTEAFF; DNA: TGTGCCAGTAGTACCCTTTGGACTGAGAACACTGAAGCTTTCTTT
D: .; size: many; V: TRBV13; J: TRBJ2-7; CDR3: CASSLSARSYEQYF; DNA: TGTGCCAGCAGCTTATCGGCTCGCTCCTACGAGCAGTACTTC
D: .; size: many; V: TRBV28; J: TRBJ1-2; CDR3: CATHWGSYGYTF; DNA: TGTGCCACCCATTGGGGCAGCTATGGCTACACCTTC
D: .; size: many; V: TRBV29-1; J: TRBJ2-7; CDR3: CSVGAESYEQYF; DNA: TGCAGCGTTGGGGCGGAAAGCTACGAGCAGTACTTC
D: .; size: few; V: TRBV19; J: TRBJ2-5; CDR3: CASSKSVIQETQYF; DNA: TGTGCCAGTAGTAAGAGCGTTATCCAAGAGACCCAGTACTTC
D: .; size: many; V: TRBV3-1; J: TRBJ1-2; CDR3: CASSQTVYGYTF; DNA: TGTGCCAGCAGCCAGACGGTCTATGGCTACACCTTC
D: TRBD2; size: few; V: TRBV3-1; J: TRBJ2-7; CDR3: CASSPWTSGSHEQCF; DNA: TGTGCCAGCAGCCCTTGGACTAGCGGGAGCCACGAGCAGTGCTTC
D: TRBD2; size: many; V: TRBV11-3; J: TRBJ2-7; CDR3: CASSLDGLAGVNEQYF; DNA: TGTGCCAGCAGCTTAGATGGACTAGCGGGAGTCAACGAGCAGTACTTC
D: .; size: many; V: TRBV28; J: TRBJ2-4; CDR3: CASSGGGPPTKNIQYF; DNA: TGTGCCAGCAGTGGAGGGGGACCTCCGACGAAAAACATTCAGTACTTC
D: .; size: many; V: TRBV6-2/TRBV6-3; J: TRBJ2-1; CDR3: CASRESGNKQFF; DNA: TGTGCCAGCAGGGAATCGGGGAATAAGCAGTTCTTC
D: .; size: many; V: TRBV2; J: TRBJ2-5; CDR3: CASKPDVSQTQYF; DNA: TGTGCCAGCAAACCAGACGTTAGCCAGACCCAGTACTTC
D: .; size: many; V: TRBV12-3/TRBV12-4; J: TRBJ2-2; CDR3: CASSPRTVRYTGELFF; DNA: TGTGCCAGCAGTCCAAGGACAGTACGATACACCGGGGAGCTGTTTTTT
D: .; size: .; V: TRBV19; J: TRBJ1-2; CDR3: CASSIEGYYGYTF; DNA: TGTGCCAGTAGTATTGAGGGGTACTATGGCTACACCTTC
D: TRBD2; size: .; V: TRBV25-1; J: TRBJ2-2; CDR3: CASSPQLLAGNTGELFF; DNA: TGTGCCAGCAGTCCCCAGTTGCTAGCGGGGAACACCGGGGAGCTGTTTTTT
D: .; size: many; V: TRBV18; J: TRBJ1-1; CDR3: CASSPGRENTEAFF; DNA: TGTGCCAGCTCGCCGGGGAGAGAGAACACTGAAGCTTTCTTT
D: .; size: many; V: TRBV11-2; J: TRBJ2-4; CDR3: CASSSPGQIGNIQYF; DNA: TGTGCCAGCAGCTCTCCGGGGCAAATTGGGAACATTCAGTACTTC
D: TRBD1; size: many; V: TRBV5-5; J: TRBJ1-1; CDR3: CASSLTGGAFF; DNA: TGTGCCAGCAGCTTGACAGGGGGGGCTTTCTTT
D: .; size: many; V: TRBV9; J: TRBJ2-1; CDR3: CASSVSGGRSYNEQFF; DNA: TGTGCCAGCAGCGTGAGTGGCGGACGCTCCTACAATGAGCAGTTCTTC
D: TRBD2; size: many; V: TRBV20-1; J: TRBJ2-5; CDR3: CSAKVASGTEGETQYF; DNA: TGCAGTGCCAAGGTAGCTAGCGGGACGGAGGGAGAGACCCAGTACTTC
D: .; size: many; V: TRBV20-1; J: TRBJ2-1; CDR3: CSARGSVSYNEQFF; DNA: TGCAGTGCTAGGGGGAGTGTCTCCTACAATGAGCAGTTCTTC
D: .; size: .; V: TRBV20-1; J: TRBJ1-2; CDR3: CSAPRVSSYGYTF; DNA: TGCAGTGCCCCTAGGGTTTCAAGCTATGGCTACACCTTC